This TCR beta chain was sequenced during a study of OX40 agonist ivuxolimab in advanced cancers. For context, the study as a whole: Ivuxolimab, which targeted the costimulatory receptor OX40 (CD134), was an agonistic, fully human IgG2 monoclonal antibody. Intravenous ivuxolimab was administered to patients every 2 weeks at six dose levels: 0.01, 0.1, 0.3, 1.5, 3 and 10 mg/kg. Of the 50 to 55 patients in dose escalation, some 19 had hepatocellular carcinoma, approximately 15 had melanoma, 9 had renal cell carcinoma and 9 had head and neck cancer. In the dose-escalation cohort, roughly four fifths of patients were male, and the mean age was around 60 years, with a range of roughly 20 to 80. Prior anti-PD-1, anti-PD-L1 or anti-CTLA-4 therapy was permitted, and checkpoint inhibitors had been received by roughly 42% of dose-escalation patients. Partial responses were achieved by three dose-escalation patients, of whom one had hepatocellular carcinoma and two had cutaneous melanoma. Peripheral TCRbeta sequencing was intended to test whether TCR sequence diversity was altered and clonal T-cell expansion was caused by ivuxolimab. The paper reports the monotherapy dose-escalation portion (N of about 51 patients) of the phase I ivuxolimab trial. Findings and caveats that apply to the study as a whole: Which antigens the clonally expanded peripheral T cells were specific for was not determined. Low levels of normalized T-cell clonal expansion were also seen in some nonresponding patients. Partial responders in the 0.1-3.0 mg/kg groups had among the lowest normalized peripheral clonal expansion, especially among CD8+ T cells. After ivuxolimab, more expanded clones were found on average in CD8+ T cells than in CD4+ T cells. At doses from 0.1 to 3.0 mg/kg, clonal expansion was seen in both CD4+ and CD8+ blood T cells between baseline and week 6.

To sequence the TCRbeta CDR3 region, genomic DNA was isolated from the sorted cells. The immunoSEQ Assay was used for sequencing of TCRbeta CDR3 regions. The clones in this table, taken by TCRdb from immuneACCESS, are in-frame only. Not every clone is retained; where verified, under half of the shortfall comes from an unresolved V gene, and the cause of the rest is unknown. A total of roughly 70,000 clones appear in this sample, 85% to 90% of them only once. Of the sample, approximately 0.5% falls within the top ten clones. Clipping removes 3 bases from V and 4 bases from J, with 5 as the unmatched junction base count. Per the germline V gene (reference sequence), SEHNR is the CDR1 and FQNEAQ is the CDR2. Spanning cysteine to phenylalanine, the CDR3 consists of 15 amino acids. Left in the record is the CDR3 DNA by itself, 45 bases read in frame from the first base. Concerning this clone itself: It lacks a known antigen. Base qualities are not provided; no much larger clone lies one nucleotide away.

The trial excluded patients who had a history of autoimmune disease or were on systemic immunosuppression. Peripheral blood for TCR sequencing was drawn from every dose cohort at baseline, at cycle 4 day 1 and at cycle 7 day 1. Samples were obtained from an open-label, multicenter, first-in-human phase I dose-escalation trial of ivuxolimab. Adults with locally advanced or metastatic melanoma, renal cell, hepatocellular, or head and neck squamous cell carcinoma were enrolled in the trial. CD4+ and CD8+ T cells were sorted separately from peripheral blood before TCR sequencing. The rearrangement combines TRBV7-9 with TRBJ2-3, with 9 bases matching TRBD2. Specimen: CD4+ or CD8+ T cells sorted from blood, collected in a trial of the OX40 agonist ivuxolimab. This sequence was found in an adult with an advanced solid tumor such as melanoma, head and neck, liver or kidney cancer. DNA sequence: TGTGCCAGCAGCTTCCCGACTAGCGGATCAGATACGCAGTATTTT. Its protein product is CASSFPTSGSDTQYF.